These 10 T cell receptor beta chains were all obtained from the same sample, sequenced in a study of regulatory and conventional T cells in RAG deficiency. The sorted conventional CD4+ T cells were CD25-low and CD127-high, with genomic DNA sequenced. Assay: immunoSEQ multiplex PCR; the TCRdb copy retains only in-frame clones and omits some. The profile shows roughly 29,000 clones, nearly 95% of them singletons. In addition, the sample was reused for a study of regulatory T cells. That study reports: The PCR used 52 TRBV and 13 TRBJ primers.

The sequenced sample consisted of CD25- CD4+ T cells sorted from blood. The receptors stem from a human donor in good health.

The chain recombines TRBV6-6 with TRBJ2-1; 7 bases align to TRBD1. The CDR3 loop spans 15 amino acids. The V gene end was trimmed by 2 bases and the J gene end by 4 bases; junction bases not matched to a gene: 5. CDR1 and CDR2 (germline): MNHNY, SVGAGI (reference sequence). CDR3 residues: CASSYPGTDYNEQFF. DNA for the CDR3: TGTGCCAGCAGTTACCCTGGGACAGATTACAATGAGCAGTTCTTC.

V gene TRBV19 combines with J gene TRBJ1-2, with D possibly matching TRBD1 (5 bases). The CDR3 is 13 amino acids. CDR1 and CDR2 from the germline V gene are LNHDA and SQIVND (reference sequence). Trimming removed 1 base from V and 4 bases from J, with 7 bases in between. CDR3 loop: CASSIGQTYGYTF. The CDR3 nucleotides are TGTGCCAGTAGTATAGGACAGACCTATGGCTACACCTTC.

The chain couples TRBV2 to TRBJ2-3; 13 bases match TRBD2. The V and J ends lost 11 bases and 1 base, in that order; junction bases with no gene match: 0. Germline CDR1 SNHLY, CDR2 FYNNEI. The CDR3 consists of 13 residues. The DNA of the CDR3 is TGTGCCGGGACTAGCGGGGGCACAGATACGCAGTATTTT. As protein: CAGTSGGTDTQYF. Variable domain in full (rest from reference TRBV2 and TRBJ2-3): EPEVTQTPSHQVTQMGQEVILRCVPISNHLYFYWYRQILGQKVEFLVSFYNNEISEKSEIFDDQFSVERPDGSNFTLKIRSTKLEDSAMYFCAGTSGGTDTQYFGPGTRLTVL.

The CDR3 sequence: CASSGGQGGRSPLHF. The CDR3 region has the DNA TGCGCCAGCAGCGGGGGACAGGGGGGTCGCTCACCCCTCCACTTT. The chain is built from TRBV5-1 and TRBJ1-6, with 11 bases matching TRBD1. This CDR3 region has 15 residues. V dropped 4 bases and J dropped 10; count of bases not matched to a gene: 7. Germline loops: CDR1 SGHRS, CDR2 YFSETQ.

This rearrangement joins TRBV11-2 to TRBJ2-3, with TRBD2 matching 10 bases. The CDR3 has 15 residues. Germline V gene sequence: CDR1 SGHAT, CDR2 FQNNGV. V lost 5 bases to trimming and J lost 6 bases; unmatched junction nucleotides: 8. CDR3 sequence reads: CASSQLAGPFDTQYF. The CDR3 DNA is TGTGCCAGCAGCCAACTAGCGGGGCCGTTCGATACGCAGTATTTT.

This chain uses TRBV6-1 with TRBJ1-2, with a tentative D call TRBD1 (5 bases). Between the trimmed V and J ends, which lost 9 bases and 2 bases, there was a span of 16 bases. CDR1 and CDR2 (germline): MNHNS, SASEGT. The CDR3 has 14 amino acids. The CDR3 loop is CARYETRANYGYTF. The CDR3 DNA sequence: TGTGCCAGATACGAGACCAGGGCGAACTATGGCTACACCTTC.

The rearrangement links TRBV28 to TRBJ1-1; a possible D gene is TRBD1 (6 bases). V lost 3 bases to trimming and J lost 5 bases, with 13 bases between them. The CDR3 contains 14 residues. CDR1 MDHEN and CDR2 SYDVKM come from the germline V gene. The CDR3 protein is CASSFPTGFTEAFF. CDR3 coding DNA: TGTGCCAGCAGTTTCCCTACAGGGTTTACTGAAGCTTTCTTT.

CDR3 sequence (DNA): TGTGCCAGCAGAGCAGGGGTACAAAATGAAAAACTGTTTTTT. Its translation: CASRAGVQNEKLFF. The chain employs TRBV6-1 and TRBJ1-4; a weak D match, TRBD1 (6 bases). Germline loops: CDR1 MNHNS, CDR2 SASEGT. Trimming pared 6 bases from V and 5 bases from J, leaving 13 bases between. The CDR3 covers 14 residues.

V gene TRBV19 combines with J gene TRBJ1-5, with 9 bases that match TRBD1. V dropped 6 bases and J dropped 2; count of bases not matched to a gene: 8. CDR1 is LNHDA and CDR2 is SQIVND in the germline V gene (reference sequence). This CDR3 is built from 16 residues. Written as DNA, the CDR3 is TGTGCCAGTAGGCTGGGGGACAGGGCAGGCAATCAGCCCCAGCATTTT. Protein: CASRLGDRAGNQPQHF. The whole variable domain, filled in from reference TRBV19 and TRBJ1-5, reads DGGITQSPKYLFRKEGQNVTLSCEQNLNHDAMYWYRQDPGQGLRLIYYSQIVNDFQKGDIAEGYSVSREKKESFPLTVTSAQKNPTAFYLCASRLGDRAGNQPQHFGDGTRLSIL.

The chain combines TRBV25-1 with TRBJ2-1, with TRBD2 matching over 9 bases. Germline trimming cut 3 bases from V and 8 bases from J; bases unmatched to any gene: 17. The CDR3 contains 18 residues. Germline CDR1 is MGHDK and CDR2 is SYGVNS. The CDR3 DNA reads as TGTGCCAGCAGTGAGGCCCACCTAAGGGCGGGGGGGTACCATGAGCAGTTCTTC. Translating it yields CASSEAHLRAGGYHEQFF.